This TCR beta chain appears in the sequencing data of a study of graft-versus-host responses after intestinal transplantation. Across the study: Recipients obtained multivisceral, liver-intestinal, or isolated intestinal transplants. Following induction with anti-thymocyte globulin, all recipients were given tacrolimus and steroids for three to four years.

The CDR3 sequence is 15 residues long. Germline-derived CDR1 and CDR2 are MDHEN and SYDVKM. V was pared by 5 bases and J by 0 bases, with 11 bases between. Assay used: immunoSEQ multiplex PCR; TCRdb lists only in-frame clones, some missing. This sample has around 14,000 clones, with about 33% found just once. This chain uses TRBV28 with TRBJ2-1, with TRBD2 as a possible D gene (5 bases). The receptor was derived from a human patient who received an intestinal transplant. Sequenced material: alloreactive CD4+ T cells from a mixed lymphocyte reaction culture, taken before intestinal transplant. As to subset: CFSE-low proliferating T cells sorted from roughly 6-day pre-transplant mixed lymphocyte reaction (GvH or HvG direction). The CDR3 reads CASSPADLSYNEQFF. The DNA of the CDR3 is TGTGCCAGCAGTCCAGCGGATCTCTCCTACAATGAGCAGTTCTTC.